The 13 T cell receptor beta chains presented below share a single source sample, sequenced in a study of cytomegalovirus exposure and HLA in healthy donors. PCR amplification relied on 60 Vbeta primers (plus 13 Jbeta primers). Some clones are missing from TCRdb's copy, which holds only in-frame ones; the method was immunoSEQ multiplex PCR. The table for this sample gives roughly 150,000 clones. Sequencing was carried out using PBMCs. The receptors come from a woman in her forties or fifties in good health and CMV-seronegative.

This chain joins TRBV5-1 and TRBJ2-7; D might be TRBD2 (5 bases). Germline CDR1 is SGHRS and CDR2 is YFSETQ. This CDR3 is 16 amino acids long. With 0 bases removed from V and 0 bases from J, the gap between germline ends came to 13 bases. The CDR3 region is CASSLGPVGNSYEQYF. The CDR3 nucleotides are TGCGCCAGCAGCTTGGGTCCGGTCGGGAACTCCTACGAGCAGTACTTC.

The chain links TRBV18 to TRBJ1-5; D not certain. V dropped 3 bases and J dropped 3 bases, with 21 bases sitting between them. CDR1 and CDR2 (germline): KGHSH, LQKENI. The length of the CDR3 is 18 residues. The DNA for the CDR3 is TGTGCCAGCTCACCCAACGTCAGCGGTCCGATCTCCAATCAGCCCCAGCATTTT. Translating gives CASSPNVSGPISNQPQHF.

V is TRBV29-1 and J is TRBJ1-2; TRBD1 matches 8 bases. Germline trimming cut 1 base from V and 5 bases from J; bases unmatched to any gene: 6. The CDR3 is 14 residues long. Germline V gives CDR1 SQVTM, CDR2 ANQGSEA. The CDR3 nucleotides read TGCAGCGTTGAAGCCAACAGGGGGGGATATGGCTACACCTTC. Translated: CSVEANRGGYGYTF.

The V gene is TRBV5-1, the J gene TRBJ1-6, with 7 bases aligning to TRBD1. The CDR3 has 15 residues. V shed 3 bases, J shed 10 bases, and the junction held 10 bases outside the gene matches. CDR1 and CDR2 (germline): SGHRS, YFSETQ. This chain's CDR3 is CASSYDRVVVSPLHF. In DNA, the CDR3 is TGCGCCAGCAGCTACGACAGGGTGGTAGTGTCACCCCTCCACTTT.

The V gene is TRBV19, the J gene TRBJ2-2; 7 nucleotides agree with TRBD1. Trimming at V came to 11 bases and at J to 4 bases, leaving 22 bases not matched to a gene. Germline V gene sequence: CDR1 LNHDA, CDR2 SQIVND (reference sequence). The CDR3 spans 18 residues. CDR3: CASQTRQGQPTATGELFF. The CDR3 nucleotides are TGTGCCTCTCAAACGAGACAGGGCCAACCTACGGCCACCGGGGAGCTGTTTTTT.

The chain is built from TRBV25-1 and TRBJ2-2; TRBD1 aligns across 9 bases. With 7 bases clipped from V and 5 bases from J, the junction kept 2 bases outside the gene matches. Germline V gene sequence: CDR1 MGHDK, CDR2 SYGVNS. The CDR3 has 13 residues. DNA of the CDR3: TGTGCCAGCACCGGACAGGGGACCGGGGAGCTGTTTTTT. This codes for CASTGQGTGELFF.

This rearrangement joins TRBV19 to TRBJ2-7, with D unclear. From germline, CDR1 is LNHDA and CDR2 SQIVND (reference sequence). This CDR3 has 14 residues. V lost 1 base to trimming and J lost 0 bases, with 7 bases between them. In nucleotides, the CDR3 is TGTGCCAGTAGTATAGTACTGAGCTCCTACGAGCAGTACTTC. Protein: CASSIVLSSYEQYF. Looking up the rest from reference TRBV19 and TRBJ2-7 gives the full variable domain: DGGITQSPKYLFRKEGQNVTLSCEQNLNHDAMYWYRQDPGQGLRLIYYSQIVNDFQKGDIAEGYSVSREKKESFPLTVTSAQKNPTAFYLCASSIVLSSYEQYFGPGTRLTVT.

The chain employs TRBV5-1 and TRBJ1-5, with D perhaps TRBD1 (6 bases). The CDR3 contains 13 residues. CDR1 is SGHRS and CDR2 is YFSETQ in the germline V gene. V lost 7 bases, J lost 5 bases, and 13 bases lay in between. Here the CDR3 reads CASARGTDQPQHF. The CDR3 nucleotides are TGCGCCAGCGCCAGGGGTACCGATCAGCCCCAGCATTTT.

The CDR3 spells CASSVDPGGGNSPLHF. The CDR3 DNA is TGTGCCAGCAGCGTAGATCCAGGAGGAGGTAATTCACCCCTCCACTTT. This rearrangement joins TRBV9 to TRBJ1-6; no definite D call. The CDR3 is made up of 16 amino acids. Trimming removed 0 bases from V and 6 bases from J, with 13 bases in between. In germline, CDR1 is SGDLS, CDR2 YYNGEE.

V is TRBV15 and J is TRBJ1-2; D unclear. The CDR3 runs to 12 residues. V was clipped by 1 base and J by 5 bases, with 5 bases between them. CDR1 is LNHNV, CDR2 YYDKDF, per germline (reference sequence). CDR3 protein: CATSRGGYGYTF. The CDR3 coding sequence is TGTGCCACCAGCAGAGGAGGGTATGGCTACACCTTC.

The CDR3: CASSLLRDLNTGELFF. The DNA for the CDR3 is TGTGCCAGTAGTTTACTCCGGGATCTGAACACCGGGGAGCTGTTTTTT. The rearrangement uses TRBV19 and TRBJ2-2; maybe TRBD2 (5 bases). Germline CDR1 reads LNHDA; CDR2 reads SQIVND (reference sequence). The CDR3 loop spans 16 amino acids. The V gene lost 5 bases and the J gene lost 1 base, with 14 bases spanning the gap.

This chain joins TRBV30 and TRBJ2-5, with 7 nucleotides matching TRBD1. This CDR3 is built from 13 residues. Unmatched junction bases numbered 5, after V lost 2 bases and J lost 5 bases. Looked up from germline, CDR1 is GTSNPN and CDR2 is SVGIG (reference sequence). DNA for the CDR3: TGTGCCTGGAGTTACCGAGGGGGCGAGACCCAGTACTTC. Protein: CAWSYRGGETQYF.

The chain carries TRBV28 and TRBJ2-3, with D possibly being TRBD2 (6 bases). Germline V gene sequence: CDR1 MDHEN, CDR2 SYDVKM. V was trimmed by 5 bases and J by 0 bases, leaving 12 bases between them. This CDR3 comprises 15 residues. As DNA, the CDR3 is TGTGCCAGCAGTCCGATCGGGACTAGCACAGATACGCAGTATTTT. Residues: CASSPIGTSTDTQYF.